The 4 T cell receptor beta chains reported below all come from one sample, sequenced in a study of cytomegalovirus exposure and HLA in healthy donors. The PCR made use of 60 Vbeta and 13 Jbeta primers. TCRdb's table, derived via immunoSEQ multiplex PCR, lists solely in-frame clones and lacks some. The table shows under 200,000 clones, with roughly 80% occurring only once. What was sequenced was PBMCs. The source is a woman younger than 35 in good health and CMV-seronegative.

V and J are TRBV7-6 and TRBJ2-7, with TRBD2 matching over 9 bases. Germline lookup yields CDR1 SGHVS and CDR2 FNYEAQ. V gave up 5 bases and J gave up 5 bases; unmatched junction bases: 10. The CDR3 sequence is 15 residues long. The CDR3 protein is CASSTRTSVFHEQYV. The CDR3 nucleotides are TGTGCCAGCAGCACACGGACTAGCGTCTTTCACGAGCAGTACGTC.

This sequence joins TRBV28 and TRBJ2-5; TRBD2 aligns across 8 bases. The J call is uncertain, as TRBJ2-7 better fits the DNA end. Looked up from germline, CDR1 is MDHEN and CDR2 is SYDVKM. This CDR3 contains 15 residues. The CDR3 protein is CASSLKGLAGYEQYF. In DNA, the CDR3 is TGTGCCAGCAGTTTAAAAGGTCTAGCGGGCTACGAGCAGTACTTC.

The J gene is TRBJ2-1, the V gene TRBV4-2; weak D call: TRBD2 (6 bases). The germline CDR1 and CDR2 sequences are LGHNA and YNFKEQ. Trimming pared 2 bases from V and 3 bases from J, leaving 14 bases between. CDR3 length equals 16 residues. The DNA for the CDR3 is TGTGCCAGCAGCCAACTCTTCCCTAGCGACTACAATGAGCAGTTCTTC. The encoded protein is CASSQLFPSDYNEQFF.

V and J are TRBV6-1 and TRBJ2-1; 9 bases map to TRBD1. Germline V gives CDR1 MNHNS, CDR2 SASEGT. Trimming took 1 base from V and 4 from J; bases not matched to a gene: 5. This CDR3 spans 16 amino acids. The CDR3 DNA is TGTGCCAGCAGTGAAGGTACCGGGACAGGGTACAATGAGCAGTTCTTC. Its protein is CASSEGTGTGYNEQFF.